The TCR beta chain under discussion was sequenced for a study of cytomegalovirus exposure and HLA in healthy donors. Study-level results: Several V segments, TRBV6-2 and TRBV6-3 among them, could not be told apart and were dropped. 150 or so TCR beta chains were listed as cytomegalovirus-associated.

Not recorded for this donor was the CMV serostatus. The PCR was carried out with 60 Vbeta primers and 13 Jbeta primers. Sequenced by immunoSEQ multiplex PCR; TCRdb stores in-frame clones only, minus some. The sample holds around 150,000 clones, 70% to 75% seen once. In the case of this clone: What it recognizes is unknown.

The V gene's germline CDR1 is MDHEN and CDR2 SYDVKM. CDR3 size: 14 residues. V dropped 7 bases and J dropped 3 bases, with 14 bases sitting between them. The sequence was obtained from a human donor in good health. The chain employs TRBV28 and TRBJ2-3; D call uncertain. Source material: PBMCs. CDR3 sequence (DNA): TGTGCCAGCACCTATTACGGGTCTACAGATACGCAGTATTTT. It yields the protein CASTYYGSTDTQYF.